The rows below give T cell receptor beta chains drawn from one sample of a study of Graves' ophthalmopathy and Graves' hyperthyroidism. Via MiXCR, TCRdb re-called the multiplex PCR reads, giving one row per CDR3 protein. The table lists about 420,000 distinct CDR3 sequences, around 21% of them singletons, with roughly 3% in the top ten. What was sequenced was peripheral blood. The receptor source for this set is a woman aged 18-35 years with stable Graves' hyperthyroidism. Both conserved end residues are part of each CDR3. Each record gives: V gene, clone size, D gene, J gene, CDR3 DNA, CDR3 protein. A D gene is named only where the DNA matches it firmly. Rows give clone size only sometimes, using once, few, many, or a class for an expanded clone.

v_call: TRBV6-1
clone_size: many
d_call: TRBD1
j_call: TRBJ1-5
cdr3_nt: TGTGCCAGCAGTGAAAGACAGGGGGCTTGGAATCAGCCCCAGCATTTT
cdr3_aa: CASSERQGAWNQPQHF

v_call: TRBV19
clone_size: many
d_call: -
j_call: TRBJ2-5
cdr3_nt: TGTGCCAGTGGATTGGCGGGAAGGGTTGGAGAGACCCAGTACTTC
cdr3_aa: CASGLAGRVGETQYF

v_call: TRBV4-2
clone_size: -
d_call: -
j_call: TRBJ1-2
cdr3_nt: TGTGCCAGCAGCCAAAGACAGACCACCAACTATGGCTACACCTTC
cdr3_aa: CASSQRQTTNYGYTF

v_call: TRBV12-3/TRBV12-4
clone_size: -
d_call: -
j_call: TRBJ2-5
cdr3_nt: TGTGCCAGCAGTTATGGCGTAACCCAAGAGACCCAGTACTTC
cdr3_aa: CASSYGVTQETQYF

v_call: TRBV6-1
clone_size: many
d_call: -
j_call: TRBJ1-3
cdr3_nt: TGTGCCAGCGGGGAGTATCCTAACACCATATATTTT
cdr3_aa: CASGEYPNTIYF

v_call: TRBV30
clone_size: -
d_call: -
j_call: TRBJ2-7
cdr3_nt: TGTGCCTGGAGCCAGGACTGGCCTACCTACGAGCAGTACTTC
cdr3_aa: CAWSQDWPTYEQYF

v_call: TRBV11-2
clone_size: many
d_call: TRBD2
j_call: TRBJ2-5
cdr3_nt: TGTGCCAGCAGCTTGATTAGCGGGAGCGGCCAAGAGACCCAGTACTTC
cdr3_aa: CASSLISGSGQETQYF

v_call: TRBV30
clone_size: many
d_call: -
j_call: TRBJ1-1
cdr3_nt: TGTGCCTGGAGCGAGGGAGGGAACACTGAAGCTTTCTTT
cdr3_aa: CAWSEGGNTEAFF

v_call: TRBV6-1
clone_size: many
d_call: -
j_call: TRBJ2-7
cdr3_nt: TGTGCCGGCAGTCTCGGCTACGAGCAGTACTTC
cdr3_aa: CAGSLGYEQYF

v_call: TRBV27
clone_size: many
d_call: -
j_call: TRBJ1-2
cdr3_nt: TGTGCCAGCAGTTTATCTGGGGCGAGGGGCTACACCTTC
cdr3_aa: CASSLSGARGYTF

v_call: TRBV7-6
clone_size: many
d_call: -
j_call: TRBJ1-5
cdr3_nt: TGTGCCAGCAGCTGGGGGTTCAATCAGCCCCAGCATTTT
cdr3_aa: CASSWGFNQPQHF

v_call: TRBV7-2
clone_size: many
d_call: -
j_call: TRBJ2-7
cdr3_nt: TGTGCCAGCAGCTTAGCGGCCGGCACCTCCTACGAGCAGTACTTC
cdr3_aa: CASSLAAGTSYEQYF

v_call: TRBV9
clone_size: -
d_call: -
j_call: TRBJ2-2
cdr3_nt: TGTGCCAGCAGCAGAACGGGATCGAACACCGGGGAGCTGTTTTTT
cdr3_aa: CASSRTGSNTGELFF

v_call: TRBV30
clone_size: few
d_call: TRBD1
j_call: TRBJ1-5
cdr3_nt: TGTGCCTGGAGTGGGAAGGACAGGGGATGGCAGCCCCAGCATTTT
cdr3_aa: CAWSGKDRGWQPQHF

v_call: TRBV6-2/TRBV6-3
clone_size: many
d_call: TRBD1
j_call: TRBJ2-7
cdr3_nt: TGTGCCAGCACGGACAGGGGCCTAGACGAGCAGTACTTC
cdr3_aa: CASTDRGLDEQYF

v_call: TRBV30
clone_size: many
d_call: TRBD2
j_call: TRBJ2-7
cdr3_nt: TGTGCCTGGATGCTATCGGGAGGCTACGAGCAGTACTTC
cdr3_aa: CAWMLSGGYEQYF

v_call: TRBV7-2
clone_size: many
d_call: -
j_call: TRBJ2-7
cdr3_nt: TGTGCCAGCAGCTTAACGACTAACCTCTACGAGCAGTACTTC
cdr3_aa: CASSLTTNLYEQYF

v_call: TRBV11-2
clone_size: -
d_call: TRBD2
j_call: TRBJ2-7
cdr3_nt: TGTGCCAGCAGCTTAGCAGGAGCGGGGGACTACGAGCAGTACTTC
cdr3_aa: CASSLAGAGDYEQYF